A single sample is the source of the 25 T cell receptor beta chains below, sequenced in a study of T cells in Graves' hyperthyroidism and ophthalmopathy. Using RNA transcripts as the source, TCR beta CDR3 regions were amplified. A set of HTBI primers served as the primers for a first-round RT-PCR of the TCR CDR3. MiXCR was run by TCRdb on the multiplex PCR reads, yielding one entry per CDR3 protein. The sample yields over 650,000 distinct CDR3 sequences, 45% seen once. Sequenced material: peripheral blood or thyroid tissue (not recorded which). The receptors were gathered from an adult man with Graves' disease, either hyperthyroidism or ophthalmopathy (not recorded which).

CDR3 nucleotide sequence: TGCGCCAGCAGCTTGGTGGTGGTAGCGTCCTACGAGCAGTACTTC. This codes for CASSLVVVASYEQYF. V is TRBV5-1 and J is TRBJ2-7, with a tentative D call TRBD2 (5 bases). The V gene lost 0 bases and the J gene lost 1 base, with 11 bases spanning the gap. Germline V lookup: CDR1 SGHRS, CDR2 YFSETQ. The length of the CDR3 is 15 residues. Variable domain in full (rest from reference TRBV5-1 and TRBJ2-7): KAGVTQTPRYLIKTRGQQVTLSCSPISGHRSVSWYQQTPGQGLQFLFEYFSETQRNKGNFPGRFSGRQFSNSRSEMNVSTLELGDSALYLCASSLVVVASYEQYFGPGTRLTVT.

The CDR3 nucleotides are TGTGCCAGTACTCCGAAAGGTTCCCGCTACGAGCAGTACTTC. This translates into CASTPKGSRYEQYF. The rearrangement joins TRBV19 to TRBJ2-7; D gene unclear. Between the trimmed V and J ends, which lost 7 bases and 3 bases, there was a span of 16 bases. Germline CDR1 reads LNHDA; CDR2 reads SQIVND (reference sequence). This CDR3 comprises 14 residues.

The chain combines TRBV20-1 with TRBJ1-2; TRBD1 aligns across 8 bases. This CDR3 has 13 amino acids. Per germline, CDR1 DFQATT and CDR2 SNEGSKA (reference sequence). After removal of 2 bases from V and 8 bases from J, the junction contained 7 bases not matched to a gene. CDR3 residues: CSARSGGGYGYTF. The CDR3 nucleotides read TGCAGTGCTAGATCAGGGGGCGGCTACGGCTACACCTTC.

This chain joins TRBV7-9 and TRBJ1-6; tentative D call: TRBD1 (5 bases). V was pared by 8 bases and J by 9 bases, with 14 bases between. This CDR3 is 13 amino acids long. Germline loops: CDR1 SEHNR, CDR2 FQNEAQ (reference sequence). The CDR3, as DNA: TGTGCCAGCGGACGGGACGCCGGTTCACCCCTCCACTTT. Translated: CASGRDAGSPLHF.

V and J are TRBV5-1 and TRBJ2-7; D uncertain. V was shortened by 2 bases and J by 5 bases, with 11 bases between the two germline ends. The CDR3 length is 13 residues. Germline V gives CDR1 SGHRS, CDR2 YFSETQ. CDR3 protein: CASSFVGSNEQYF. The CDR3 DNA sequence: TGCGCCAGCAGCTTCGTAGGGTCCAACGAGCAGTACTTC.

The V and J genes are TRBV11-2 and TRBJ1-2; 7 nucleotides line up with TRBD1. Germline V gene lookup returns CDR1 SGHAT and CDR2 FQNNGV. V shed 5 bases and J 13 bases; nucleotides not matched to a gene: 10. The length of the CDR3 is 12 residues. The CDR3 nucleotides read TGTGCCAGCAGCCCGTGGACAGGCTTCTGCACCTTC. Translating it yields CASSPWTGFCTF.

This clonotype was detected a few times. J is TRBJ2-5 and V is TRBV2, with TRBD2 matching over 10 bases. J gave up 1 base and V 2 bases, and 1 base lay outside the gene matches. Germline assignment: CDR1 SNHLY and CDR2 FYNNEI. The CDR3 is 15 residues long. The chain's CDR3 is CASSEWTSGQETQYF. CDR3 in DNA: TGTGCCAGCAGTGAATGGACTAGCGGCCAAGAGACCCAGTACTTC.

The V gene is TRBV19, the J gene TRBJ1-1, with a possible D match to TRBD1 (5 bases). Trimming cost V 3 bases and J 10 bases, with 18 bases left between them. This CDR3 comprises 14 residues. The germline V gene has CDR1 LNHDA and CDR2 SQIVND (reference sequence). The CDR3 DNA reads TGTGCCAGTAGTATCCCCGGGGCGAGCGGGGGAGCTTTCTTT. As protein: CASSIPGASGGAFF.

As regards this clonotype: This may be a read error: a much more frequent sequence differs by one nucleotide. The chain is built from TRBV24-1 and TRBJ1-1, with D perhaps TRBD1 (5 bases). The CDR3 loop spans 16 amino acids. The germline V and J ends were trimmed by 4 bases and 1 base, with 15 bases remaining between them. Germline V gene lookup returns CDR1 KGHDR and CDR2 SFDVKD. CDR3 in amino acids: CATSEGDWTANTEAFF. In DNA form, the CDR3 reads TGTGCCACCAGTGAGGGGGATTGGACGGCGAACACTGAAGCTTTCTTT.

This chain links TRBV10-3 with TRBJ2-7; D call uncertain. Trimming removed 0 bases at V and 2 bases at J, with 8 bases between. Germline CDR1 and CDR2: ENHRY and SYGVKD. CDR3 length: 14 residues. CDR3 region: CAISESTQAYEQYF. The CDR3 DNA reads TGTGCCATCAGTGAGTCGACTCAAGCCTACGAGCAGTACTTC.

The chain joins TRBV7-2 to TRBJ1-4; a weak D match, TRBD1 (6 bases). V lost 2 bases and J lost 0, with 7 bases in between. Germline V gene data show CDR1 as SGHTA and CDR2 as FQGNSA. The CDR3 is made up of 15 amino acids. CDR3 amino acids: CASSLQGSTNEKLFF. The CDR3 coding sequence is TGTGCCAGCAGCTTACAGGGGTCAACTAATGAAAAACTGTTTTTT.

The gene calls are TRBV19 and TRBJ2-7, with no clear D. Trimming took 0 bases from V and 3 from J, leaving 12 bases between them. The germline V gene has CDR1 LNHDA and CDR2 SQIVND (reference sequence). The CDR3 loop spans 15 amino acids. CDR3 sequence reads: CASSIEKNLYYEQYF. The CDR3 DNA follows: TGTGCCAGTAGTATAGAGAAGAACCTCTACTACGAGCAGTACTTC.

At least ten counts were recorded for this clonotype. The rearrangement links TRBV6-6 to TRBJ1-5; D might be TRBD1 (6 bases). This CDR3 contains 16 residues. V lost 2 bases and J lost 7, with 18 bases in between. Germline values: CDR1 MNHNY, CDR2 SVGAGI (reference sequence). The CDR3 protein is CASSYGGGVAEQPQHF. CDR3 bases: TGTGCCAGCAGTTACGGAGGGGGAGTAGCAGAACAGCCCCAGCATTTT.

This chain connects TRBV7-9 to TRBJ2-2; perhaps TRBD2 as D (5 bases). CDR3 size: 16 residues. CDR1 is SEHNR, CDR2 FQNEAQ, per germline (reference sequence). The V gene lost 0 bases and the J gene lost 0 bases, with 8 bases spanning the gap. The CDR3 region is CASSLADWPNTGELFF. The CDR3 bases are TGTGCCAGCAGCTTAGCGGACTGGCCGAACACCGGGGAGCTGTTTTTT. Drawing the rest from reference TRBV7-9 and TRBJ2-2, the complete variable domain is DTGVSQNPRHKITKRGQNVTFRCDPISEHNRLYWYRQTLGQGPEFLTYFQNEAQLEKSRLLSDRFSAERPKGSFSTLEIQRTEQGDSAMYLCASSLADWPNTGELFFGEGSRLTVL.

This clonotype was counted between two and nine times. The J gene is TRBJ1-1, the V gene TRBV10-1; 7 bases align to TRBD1. CDR3 size: 15 residues. V lost 5 bases, J lost 4 bases, and 10 bases stayed unmatched. The germline V gene has CDR1 WNHNN and CDR2 SYGVQD (reference sequence). This CDR3 reads CASSPNRGVGTEAFF. CDR3 bases: TGCGCCAGCAGTCCCAACAGGGGAGTAGGCACTGAAGCTTTCTTT.

Turning to this clonotype: A read error may explain this, as a much larger clone is one base away. The chain links TRBV10-3 to TRBJ1-5; TRBD1 matches at 10 bases. Per the germline V gene, CDR1 is ENHRY and CDR2 is SYGVKD. The CDR3 consists of 14 residues. For the CDR3, the DNA is TGTGCCAGCAGTGTCGGGACAGGGGTTCAGCCCCAGCATTTT. Translating it yields CASSVGTGVQPQHF.

The J gene is TRBJ1-6, the V gene TRBV2; the match to TRBD1 covers 9 bases. There are 14 residues in the CDR3. Losses at the gene ends were 6 bases for V and 14 bases for J; bases not matched to a gene: 11. Germline V gene lookup returns CDR1 SNHLY and CDR2 FYNNEI. The CDR3 sequence is CASSQDTGGSSLHF. DNA for the CDR3: TGTGCCAGCAGCCAGGATACAGGGGGCTCGTCCCTCCACTTT.

This clonotype was found many times. The chain couples TRBV2 to TRBJ1-2; D not certain. Germline lookup yields CDR1 SNHLY and CDR2 FYNNEI. This CDR3 spans 11 amino acids. Trimming stripped 8 bases from V and 4 bases from J, with 8 bases between. CDR3 protein: CASVKTYGYTF. The CDR3 nucleotides are TGTGCCAGCGTGAAAACCTATGGCTACACCTTC.

The chain carries TRBV5-5 and TRBJ2-5; D is perhaps TRBD2 (6 bases). This CDR3 spans 15 amino acids. CDR1 and CDR2 from the germline V gene are SGHKS and YYEKEE (reference sequence). The germline V and J ends were trimmed by 3 bases and 5 bases, with 17 bases remaining between them. CDR3: CASSSRLETKETQYF. The CDR3, as DNA: TGTGCCAGCAGCTCCCGACTAGAGACCAAGGAGACCCAGTACTTC.

The gene calls are TRBV7-9 and TRBJ1-4, with TRBD1 matching over 7 bases. V lost 4 bases to trimming and J lost 8 bases; unmatched junction nucleotides: 4. Germline V gene data show CDR1 as SEHNR and CDR2 as FQNEAQ (reference sequence). The CDR3 has 13 amino acids. CDR3 residues: CASSYMTGEKLFF. CDR3 coding DNA: TGTGCCAGCAGCTATATGACAGGGGAAAAACTGTTTTTT.

Remarks on this clonotype: A much more abundant neighbour one base away suggests this may be a read error. The chain links TRBV25-1 to TRBJ1-3, with 7 bases that match TRBD1. This CDR3 region has 15 residues. The V and J ends lost 4 bases and 0 bases, in that order; junction bases with no gene match: 3. In germline, CDR1 is MGHDK, CDR2 SYGVNS. The CDR3 nucleotides read TGTGCCAGCAGTGTATACAGGGGCTCTGGAAACACCATATATTTT. This sequence encodes CASSVYRGSGNTIYF.

The chain couples TRBV5-4 to TRBJ2-5; no reliable D call. Germline assignment: CDR1 SGHNT and CDR2 YYREEE (reference sequence). This CDR3 comprises 14 residues. The V end was cut by 3 bases, the J end by 4 bases, with 13 bases between. The CDR3 DNA follows: TGTGCCAGCAGCTCGCCTTATCAAGGAGAGACCCAGTACTTC. The encoded protein is CASSSPYQGETQYF.

This clonotype was observed at least ten times. The chain carries TRBV7-2 and TRBJ1-6; 7 bases agree with TRBD1. CDR1 is SGHTA and CDR2 is FQGNSA in the germline V gene. The CDR3 length is 14 residues. V lost 5 bases to trimming and J lost 6 bases; unmatched junction nucleotides: 4. CDR3 in DNA: TGTGCCAGCAGCCCGACAGGGCTTAATTCACCCCTCCACTTT. It specifies CASSPTGLNSPLHF.

This clonotype has at least ten counts. This chain links TRBV24-1 with TRBJ1-3; no firm D call. V was shortened by 4 bases and J by 0 bases, with 6 bases between the two germline ends. The CDR3 extends over 14 amino acids. Germline loops: CDR1 KGHDR, CDR2 SFDVKD. The CDR3 DNA is TGTGCCACCAGTGAGACTAGCTCTGGAAACACCATATATTTT. It encodes CATSETSSGNTIYF.

This chain joins TRBV7-6 and TRBJ1-1; D is uncertain. This CDR3 is built from 11 residues. Germline-derived CDR1 and CDR2 are SGHVS and FNYEAQ. V lost 5 bases to trimming and J lost 11 bases, with 12 bases between them. The DNA of the CDR3 is TGTGCCAGCAGCCGTACTAGCGGCGCTTTCTTT. Translated: CASSRTSGAFF.